This T cell receptor (beta chain) originates from a study of cytomegalovirus exposure and HLA in healthy donors. Study-wide points: According to an earlier analysis, most TCR beta V segments yielded productive rearrangements about 90% or about 30% of the time. For TCR beta chains, V- and J-gene trimming was later linked to a missense DCLRE1C variant.

Trimming took 1 base from V and 3 from J; bases not matched to a gene: 5. Germline loops: CDR1 SGDLS, CDR2 YYNGEE. The CDR3 length is 15 residues. Healthy bone marrow donors made up the donor group. With respect to this clone: The antigen remains unidentified.

A multiplex PCR was run with 60 Vbeta primers and 13 Jbeta primers. Libraries were prepared by immunoSEQ multiplex PCR; TCRdb keeps only in-frame clonotypes and omits some of them. The sample contains about 140,000 clones, about four fifths of which appear only once. The sequenced sample was PBMCs. The TCR was taken from a female donor in good health and CMV-seronegative. The chain has TRBV9 and TRBJ2-3, with 7 bases identical to TRBD2. CDR3 sequence reads: CASSVYWTRTDTQYF. The CDR3 DNA sequence: TGTGCCAGCAGCGTATACTGGACTAGGACAGATACGCAGTATTTT.